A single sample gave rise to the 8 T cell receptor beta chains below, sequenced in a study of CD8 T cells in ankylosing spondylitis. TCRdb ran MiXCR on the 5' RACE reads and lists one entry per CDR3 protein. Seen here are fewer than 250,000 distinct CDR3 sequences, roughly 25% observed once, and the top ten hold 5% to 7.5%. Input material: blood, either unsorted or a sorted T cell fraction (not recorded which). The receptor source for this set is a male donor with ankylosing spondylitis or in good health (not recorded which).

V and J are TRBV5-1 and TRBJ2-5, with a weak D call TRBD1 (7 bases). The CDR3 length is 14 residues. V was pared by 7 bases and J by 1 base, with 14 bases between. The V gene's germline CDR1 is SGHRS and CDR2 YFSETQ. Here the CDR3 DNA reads TGCGCCAGCCATGGGCAGGGGGGCCAAGAGACCCAGTACTTC. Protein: CASHGQGGQETQYF.

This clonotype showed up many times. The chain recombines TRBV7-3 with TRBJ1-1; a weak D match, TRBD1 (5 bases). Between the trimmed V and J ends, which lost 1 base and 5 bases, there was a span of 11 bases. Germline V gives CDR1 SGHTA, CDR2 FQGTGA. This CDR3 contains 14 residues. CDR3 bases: TGTGCCAGCAGCTTAAACAGGCAGTATACTGAAGCTTTCTTT. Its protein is CASSLNRQYTEAFF.

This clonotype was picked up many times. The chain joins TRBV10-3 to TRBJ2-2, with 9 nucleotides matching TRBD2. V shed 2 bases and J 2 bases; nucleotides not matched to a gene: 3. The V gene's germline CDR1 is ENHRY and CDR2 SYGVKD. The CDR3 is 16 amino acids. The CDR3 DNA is TGTGCCATCAGTGAGGTACTAGCGGGTAACACCGGGGAGCTGTTTTTT. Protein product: CAISEVLAGNTGELFF.

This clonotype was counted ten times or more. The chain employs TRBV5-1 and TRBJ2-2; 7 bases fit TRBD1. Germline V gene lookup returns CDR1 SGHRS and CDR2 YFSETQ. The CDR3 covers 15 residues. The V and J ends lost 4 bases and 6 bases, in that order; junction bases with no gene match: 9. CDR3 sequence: CASSTRTDRAGELFF. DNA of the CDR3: TGCGCCAGCAGCACCCGGACCGACAGGGCCGGGGAGCTGTTTTTT.

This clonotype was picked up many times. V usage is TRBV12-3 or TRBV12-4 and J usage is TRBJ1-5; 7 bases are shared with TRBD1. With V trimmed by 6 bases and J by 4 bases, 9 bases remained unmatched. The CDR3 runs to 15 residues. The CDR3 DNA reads TGTGCCAGCAGCCATAGACAGGGCCCGAATCAGCCCCAGCATTTT. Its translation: CASSHRQGPNQPQHF.

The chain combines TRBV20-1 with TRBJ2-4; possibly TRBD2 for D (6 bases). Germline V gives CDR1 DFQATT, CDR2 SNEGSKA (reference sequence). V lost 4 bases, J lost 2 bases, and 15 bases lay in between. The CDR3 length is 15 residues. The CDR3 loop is CSAITLGGTKNIQYF. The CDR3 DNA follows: TGCAGTGCTATAACCCTGGGAGGAACCAAAAACATTCAGTACTTC.

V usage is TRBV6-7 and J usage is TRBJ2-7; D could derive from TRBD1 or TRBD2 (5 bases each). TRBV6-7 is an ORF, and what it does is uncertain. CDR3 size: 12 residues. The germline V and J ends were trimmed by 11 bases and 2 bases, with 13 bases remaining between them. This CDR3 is CAGGAEPYEQYF. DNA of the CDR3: TGTGCCGGGGGAGCAGAGCCCTACGAGCAGTACTTC.

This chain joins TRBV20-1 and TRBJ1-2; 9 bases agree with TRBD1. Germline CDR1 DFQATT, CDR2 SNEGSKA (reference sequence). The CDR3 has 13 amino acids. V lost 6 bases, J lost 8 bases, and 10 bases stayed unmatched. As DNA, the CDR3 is TGCAGTGCCCGGGACAGGGACGGGAGGGGCTACACCTTC. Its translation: CSARDRDGRGYTF.